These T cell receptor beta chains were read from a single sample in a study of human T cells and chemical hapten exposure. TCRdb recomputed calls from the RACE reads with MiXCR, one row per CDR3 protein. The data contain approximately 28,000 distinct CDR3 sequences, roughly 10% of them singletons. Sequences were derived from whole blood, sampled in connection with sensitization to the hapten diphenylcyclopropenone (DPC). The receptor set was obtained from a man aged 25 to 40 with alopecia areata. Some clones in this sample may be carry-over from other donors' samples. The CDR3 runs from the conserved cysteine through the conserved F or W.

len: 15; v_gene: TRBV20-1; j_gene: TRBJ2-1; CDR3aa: CSAISTSGSYNEQFF
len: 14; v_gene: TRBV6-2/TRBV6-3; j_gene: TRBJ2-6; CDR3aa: CASSYSSGANVLTF
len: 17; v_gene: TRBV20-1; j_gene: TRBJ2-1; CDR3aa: CSARDAPGLAGEGEQFF
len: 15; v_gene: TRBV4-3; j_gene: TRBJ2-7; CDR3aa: CASSPGKASSYEQYF
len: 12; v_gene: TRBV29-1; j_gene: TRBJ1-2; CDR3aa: CSGGQGDYGYTF
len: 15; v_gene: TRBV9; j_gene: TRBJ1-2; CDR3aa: CASSMLETTNYGYTF
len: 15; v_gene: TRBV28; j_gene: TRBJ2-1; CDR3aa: CASSGGAASYNEQFF
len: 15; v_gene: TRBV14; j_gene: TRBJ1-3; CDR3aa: CASSQFLGGGNTIYF
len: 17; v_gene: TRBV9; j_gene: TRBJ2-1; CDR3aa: CASSVVPSGALYNEQFF
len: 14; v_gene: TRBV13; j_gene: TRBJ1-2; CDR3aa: CASVRTGDLYGYTF
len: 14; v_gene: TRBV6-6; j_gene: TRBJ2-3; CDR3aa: CASRRAGSTDTQYF
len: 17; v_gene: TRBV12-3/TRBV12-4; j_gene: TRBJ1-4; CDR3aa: CASSRRQSEDVEEKLFF
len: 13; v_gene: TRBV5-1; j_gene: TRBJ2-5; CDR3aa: CASSVGTEETQYF
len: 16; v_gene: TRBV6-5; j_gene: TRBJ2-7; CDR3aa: CASSSPGQGWSYEQYF
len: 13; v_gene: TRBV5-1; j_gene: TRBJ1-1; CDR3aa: CASKEQGLAEAFF
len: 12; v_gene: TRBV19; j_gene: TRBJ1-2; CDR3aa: CASRLTEGGYTF
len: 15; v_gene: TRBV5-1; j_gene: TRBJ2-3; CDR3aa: CASSLSSASTDTQYF
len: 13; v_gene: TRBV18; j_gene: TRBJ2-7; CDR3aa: CASSPQGAYEQYF
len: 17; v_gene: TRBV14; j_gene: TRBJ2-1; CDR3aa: CASSQLPVIETYNEQFF
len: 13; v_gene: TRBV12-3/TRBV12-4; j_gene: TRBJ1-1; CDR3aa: CASSPSGTSRAFF
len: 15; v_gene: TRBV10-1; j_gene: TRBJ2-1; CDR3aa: CASSESGRGPNEQFF
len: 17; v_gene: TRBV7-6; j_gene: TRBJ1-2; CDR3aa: CASSQEGTGHTNYGYTF
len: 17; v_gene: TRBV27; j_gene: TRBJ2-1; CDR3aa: CASSGGTSGISYNEQFF
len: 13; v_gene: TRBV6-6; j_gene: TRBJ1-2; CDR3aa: CASSQATNYGYTF
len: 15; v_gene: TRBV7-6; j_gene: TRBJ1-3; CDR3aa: CASSSTLRSGNTIYF
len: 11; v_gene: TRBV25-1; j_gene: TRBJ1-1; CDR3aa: CASRGGTEAFF
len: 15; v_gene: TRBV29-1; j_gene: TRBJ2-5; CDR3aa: CSVEKYLAGKETQYF
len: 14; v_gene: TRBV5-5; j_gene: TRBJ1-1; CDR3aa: CASTSIFGDTEAFF
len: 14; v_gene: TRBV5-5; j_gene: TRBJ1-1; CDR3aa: CASSFQGSNTEAFF
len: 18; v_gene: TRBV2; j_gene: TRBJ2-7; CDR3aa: CASSVYRDGAGGTYEQYF
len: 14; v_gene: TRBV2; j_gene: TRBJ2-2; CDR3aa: CASTGGTSTGELFF
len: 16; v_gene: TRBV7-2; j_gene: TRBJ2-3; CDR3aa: CASSSGLAGRTDTQYF
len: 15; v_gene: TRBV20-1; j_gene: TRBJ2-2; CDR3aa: CSARVAGMNTGELFF
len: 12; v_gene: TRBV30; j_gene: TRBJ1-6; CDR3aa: CAWSRDNSPLHF
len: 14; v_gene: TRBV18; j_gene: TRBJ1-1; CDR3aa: CASSSGAGDTEAFF
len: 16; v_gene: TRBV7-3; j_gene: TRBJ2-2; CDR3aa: CASSPEGLGFTGELFF
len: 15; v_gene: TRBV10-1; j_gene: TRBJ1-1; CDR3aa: CASSESHGGNTEAFF
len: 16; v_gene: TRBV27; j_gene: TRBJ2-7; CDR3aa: CASSPSTGTLSYEQYF
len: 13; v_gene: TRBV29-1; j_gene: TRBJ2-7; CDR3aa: CSVEGTGGEEQYF
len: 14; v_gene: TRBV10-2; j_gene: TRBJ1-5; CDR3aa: CASSATSSNQPQHF
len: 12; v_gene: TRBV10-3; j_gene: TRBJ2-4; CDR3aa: CAISESRLIQYF
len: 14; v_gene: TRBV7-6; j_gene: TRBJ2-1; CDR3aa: CASSLGEQYNEQFF
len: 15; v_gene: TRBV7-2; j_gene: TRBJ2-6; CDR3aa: CASTISLPGANVLTF
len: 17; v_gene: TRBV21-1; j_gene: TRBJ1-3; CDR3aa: CASSKVNPGERGNTIYF
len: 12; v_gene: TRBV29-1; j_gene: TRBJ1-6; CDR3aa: CSARRANSPLHF
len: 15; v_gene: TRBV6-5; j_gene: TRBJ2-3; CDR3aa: CASRGGTSGTDTQYF
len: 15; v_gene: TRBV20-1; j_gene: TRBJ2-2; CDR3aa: CSASGGFANTGELFF
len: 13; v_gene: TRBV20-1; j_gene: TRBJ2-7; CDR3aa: CSAVGAGAYEQYF
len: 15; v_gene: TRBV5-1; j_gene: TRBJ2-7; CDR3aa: CASSAGIGLGYEQYF